This passage covers 32 T cell receptor beta chains from one sample sequenced in a study of vaccination and CD4 T cells after COVID-19. Cultured CD4+ T-cell DNA underwent Oncomine TCR Beta short-read sequencing. Cultured CD4+ T cells yielded the extracted genomic DNA. TCRdb re-called the PCR reads with MiXCR, one entry per CDR3 protein. The sample includes some 7,000 distinct CDR3 sequences, around a third seen only once; the top ten take 11%. For these TCRs, the target antigens are not known. As for treatment: roughly 10-day PBMC culture with coronavirus spike peptide pools or control peptides (ViraFEST assay). Before the COVID-19 pandemic (2011-2018), CD4+ T cells were obtained from the unexposed donor. The specimen was CD4+ T cells from blood, cultured in vitro. Receptors originate from a human donor in good health.

CDR3 coding DNA: TGCAGTGCTAGGACTACAAGCACCGGGGAGCTGTTTTTT. Translating gives CSARTTSTGELFF. The J gene is TRBJ2-2, the V gene TRBV20-1, with D maybe TRBD2 (5 bases). The V end was cut by 3 bases, the J end by 4 bases, with 9 bases between. This CDR3 has 13 amino acids. Germline assignment: CDR1 DFQATT and CDR2 SNEGSKA (reference sequence).

This clonotype has just a few counts. The J gene is TRBJ1-1, the V gene TRBV20-1; D is unresolved. This CDR3 region has 13 residues. The V end was cut by 6 bases, the J end by 3 bases, with 14 bases between. Germline values: CDR1 DFQATT, CDR2 SNEGSKA (reference sequence). CDR3 protein: CSARPTLDTEAFF. CDR3 coding DNA: TGCAGTGCCCGGCCGACCCTGGACACTGAAGCTTTCTTT.

The rearrangement links TRBV6-1 to TRBJ2-7; 8 bases align to TRBD2. J lost 5 bases, V lost 6 bases, and 6 bases had no gene match. The CDR3 contains 13 residues. CDR1 is MNHNS and CDR2 is SASEGT in the germline V gene. The CDR3 region has the DNA TGTGCCAGCAGGAGCGGGAGTAGAAACGAGCAGTACTTC. Protein sequence: CASRSGSRNEQYF.

The chain is built from TRBV5-1 and TRBJ2-5, with TRBD2 matching over 11 bases. J lost 2 bases, V lost 0 bases, and 3 bases had no gene match. This CDR3 spans 16 amino acids. Looked up from germline, CDR1 is SGHRS and CDR2 is YFSETQ. CDR3 nucleotides: TGCGCCAGCAGCTTGGCCGGGACTAGCGGACAAGAGACCCAGTACTTC. Amino acid sequence: CASSLAGTSGQETQYF. Full variable domain (outside the CDR3, taken from reference TRBV5-1 and TRBJ2-5): KAGVTQTPRYLIKTRGQQVTLSCSPISGHRSVSWYQQTPGQGLQFLFEYFSETQRNKGNFPGRFSGRQFSNSRSEMNVSTLELGDSALYLCASSLAGTSGQETQYFGPGTRLLVL.

This clonotype was seen more than once but under ten times. The genes are TRBV7-2 and TRBJ1-6; no clear D. The CDR3 runs to 15 residues. CDR1 SGHTA and CDR2 FQGNSA come from the germline V gene. Trimming left V 1 base short and J 2 bases short, with 6 bases between. DNA of the CDR3: TGTGCCAGCAGCTTAGTCCAGACCTATAATTCACCCCTCCACTTT. Translation gives CASSLVQTYNSPLHF.

This clonotype was detected once. This sequence joins TRBV10-2 and TRBJ2-7, with D possibly being TRBD1 or TRBD2 (6 bases each). V was clipped by 3 bases and J by 3 bases, with 24 bases between them. Germline-derived CDR1 and CDR2 are WSHSY and SAAADI. This CDR3 comprises 18 residues. CDR3 residues: CASSEGGGGREGSYEQYF. The CDR3 DNA sequence: TGCGCCAGCAGTGAAGGGGGAGGTGGGCGGGAAGGTAGCTACGAGCAGTACTTC.

The genes are TRBV6-5 and TRBJ2-7; 7 bases fit TRBD1. There are 13 residues in the CDR3. CDR1 is MNHEY and CDR2 is SVGAGI in the germline V gene. The trim removed 0 bases at V and 5 bases at J, leaving 1 base unmatched. CDR3 in DNA: TGTGCCAGCAGTTACTCGACAGGGAACGAGCAGTACTTC. It encodes CASSYSTGNEQYF.

In its sample, this clonotype was seen a few times. The chain recombines TRBV20-1 with TRBJ2-1; the match to TRBD2 covers 8 bases. Trimming at V came to 3 bases and at J to 3 bases, leaving 7 bases not matched to a gene. The CDR3 runs 15 residues. The germline V gene encodes CDR1 DFQATT and CDR2 SNEGSKA (reference sequence). CDR3 loop: CSASGGLAFYNEQFF. CDR3 bases: TGCAGTGCTAGCGGTGGACTAGCCTTCTACAATGAGCAGTTCTTC.

V and J are TRBV19 and TRBJ1-5, with D uncertain. Germline V lookup: CDR1 LNHDA, CDR2 SQIVND (reference sequence). The CDR3 totals 14 residues. Trimming removed 1 base from V and 7 bases from J, with 11 bases in between. CDR3 protein: CASSIVLLIQPQHF. The CDR3 DNA follows: TGTGCCAGTAGTATAGTCCTCTTAATCCAGCCCCAGCATTTT.

This clonotype has just a few counts. This chain uses TRBV6-1 with TRBJ2-7; 12 positions agree with TRBD2. This CDR3 spans 15 amino acids. Germline loops: CDR1 MNHNS, CDR2 SASEGT. The junction had 7 bases not matched to a gene; V was cut back by 5 bases and J by 5 bases. The CDR3 DNA sequence: TGTGCCAGCAGTCTAACTAGCGGGAGGTTCAACGAGCAGTACTTC. Residues: CASSLTSGRFNEQYF.

This clonotype turned up a few times. The rearrangement uses TRBV7-9 and TRBJ2-7, with TRBD2 identical over 7 bases. Germline V CDR1 and CDR2: SEHNR, FQNEAQ (reference sequence). The junction had 5 bases not matched to a gene; V was cut back by 5 bases and J by 1 base. The CDR3 extends over 14 amino acids. This CDR3 reads CASSPHGGSYEQYF. For the CDR3, the DNA is TGTGCCAGCAGCCCTCACGGGGGGTCCTACGAGCAGTACTTC. The variable domain in full, completed from reference TRBV7-9 and TRBJ2-7, reads DTGVSQNPRHKITKRGQNVTFRCDPISEHNRLYWYRQTLGQGPEFLTYFQNEAQLEKSRLLSDRFSAERPKGSFSTLEIQRTEQGDSAMYLCASSPHGGSYEQYFGPGTRLTVT.

This clonotype was seen a single time. The chain is built from TRBV6-2 or TRBV6-3 and TRBJ2-7; D is unclear. Between the trimmed V and J ends, which lost 7 bases and 0 bases, there was a span of 7 bases. CDR3 length: 12 amino acids. CDR1 and CDR2 (germline): MNHEY, SVGEGT. Here the CDR3 DNA reads TGTGCCAGCAACGAACTCTCCTACGAGCAGTACTTC. It encodes CASNELSYEQYF.

The V gene is TRBV14, the J gene TRBJ2-5; the D is unclear. Germline values: CDR1 SGHDN, CDR2 FVKESK. The germline V and J ends were trimmed by 3 bases and 5 bases, with 7 bases remaining between them. The CDR3 has 12 residues. The CDR3 reads CASSHLKETQYF. CDR3 nucleotide sequence: TGTGCCAGCAGCCACCTTAAGGAGACCCAGTACTTC.

In its sample, this clonotype is medium-sized. The chain combines TRBV20-1 with TRBJ2-7, with TRBD2 identical over 8 bases. Germline V gives CDR1 DFQATT, CDR2 SNEGSKA (reference sequence). With V trimmed by 3 bases and J by 7 bases, 14 bases remained unmatched. This CDR3 has 15 amino acids. The CDR3 DNA follows: TGCAGTGCTAGCCGGCTAGCGGGTGGTGTTGGGGAGCAGTACTTC. Protein product: CSASRLAGGVGEQYF.

As regards this clonotype: An end of the junction differs from the germline gene, which may be a read error. This chain uses TRBV15 with TRBJ2-7; possible D gene TRBD2, 7 bases. The CDR3 sequence is 13 residues long. Germline V gene lookup returns CDR1 LNHNV and CDR2 YYDKDF (reference sequence). This CDR3 reads CATSSASGEGVNF. CDR3 bases: TGTGCCACCAGCAGCGCTTCAGGGGAGGGGGTAAACTTC.

This clonotype is medium-sized by share. The V and J genes are TRBV15 and TRBJ1-2; possible D gene TRBD1, 6 bases. CDR1 is LNHNV, CDR2 YYDKDF, per germline (reference sequence). This CDR3 spans 13 amino acids. The V and J ends lost 3 bases and 12 bases respectively, with 17 bases between them. The CDR3: CATSRGQLHGDTF. The CDR3 bases are TGTGCCACCAGCAGGGGACAACTTCACGGGGACACCTTC.

This clonotype was observed a handful of times. The rearrangement links TRBV28 to TRBJ1-2; the match to TRBD1 covers 8 bases. The CDR3 loop spans 14 amino acids. Trimming took 5 bases from V and 8 from J; bases not matched to a gene: 10. Germline V gene data show CDR1 as MDHEN and CDR2 as SYDVKM. The CDR3 loop is CASSTSGGELGYTF. The CDR3 DNA reads as TGTGCCAGCAGTACATCAGGGGGCGAATTGGGCTACACCTTC.

This clonotype was found a few times. This chain joins TRBV6-2 or TRBV6-3 and TRBJ2-7; TRBD1 agrees at 7 bases. J gave up 4 bases and V 4 bases, and 7 bases lay outside the gene matches. Germline V gene data show CDR1 as MNHEY and CDR2 as SVGEGT. The CDR3 spans 14 residues. The CDR3 protein is CASSSTGKGYEQYF. CDR3 coding DNA: TGTGCCAGCAGTTCGACAGGGAAGGGGTACGAGCAGTACTTC.

The V and J genes are TRBV24-1 and TRBJ2-1, with 8 bases fitting TRBD2. After removal of 5 bases from V and 6 bases from J, the junction contained 5 bases not matched to a gene. Germline lookup yields CDR1 KGHDR and CDR2 SFDVKD. The CDR3 spans 14 residues. CDR3 coding DNA: TGTGCCACCAGTGTGCGGGAGGACCCCAATGAGCAGTTCTTC. Protein sequence: CATSVREDPNEQFF.

In its sample, this clonotype ranks as medium-sized. The chain couples TRBV7-2 to TRBJ2-5, with D perhaps TRBD1 (5 bases). This CDR3 is 13 amino acids long. V shed 4 bases and J shed 2 bases, with 8 bases lying between them. Germline CDR1 is SGHTA and CDR2 is FQGNSA. Here the CDR3 DNA reads TGTGCCAGCAGCTGGGGCCCTCAAGAGACCCAGTACTTC. It encodes CASSWGPQETQYF. Drawing the rest from reference TRBV7-2 and TRBJ2-5, the complete variable domain is GAGVSQSPSNKVTEKGKDVELRCDPISGHTALYWYRQSLGQGLEFLIYFQGNSAPDKSGLPSDRFSAERTGGSVSTLTIQRTQQEDSAVYLCASSWGPQETQYFGPGTRLLVL.

The chain carries TRBV20-1 and TRBJ1-1; D not resolved. This CDR3 contains 12 residues. V was shortened by 2 bases and J by 6 bases, with 10 bases between the two germline ends. CDR1 and CDR2 from the germline V gene are DFQATT and SNEGSKA (reference sequence). The CDR3, as DNA: TGCAGTGCTAGAATCTCCGAAGCTGAAGCTTTCTTT. This encodes CSARISEAEAFF.

The chain recombines TRBV28 with TRBJ1-5; the D gene is possibly TRBD1 (6 bases). CDR3 length: 16 residues. Between the trimmed V and J ends, which lost 2 bases and 0 bases, there was a span of 11 bases. Germline V gives CDR1 MDHEN, CDR2 SYDVKM. CDR3 DNA: TGTGCCAGCAGTTTAGGGGGGGCCTTTAGCAATCAGCCCCAGCATTTT. Encoded protein: CASSLGGAFSNQPQHF.

The rearrangement joins TRBV7-8 to TRBJ2-5; the D gene is possibly TRBD2 (5 bases). Looked up from germline, CDR1 is SGHVS and CDR2 is FQNEAQ. Deletions cut 5 bases from V and 4 bases from J, with 17 bases between. This CDR3 is 15 amino acids long. The CDR3 sequence is CASSIEWSRGETQYF. CDR3 coding DNA: TGTGCCAGCAGCATAGAATGGTCCCGGGGAGAGACCCAGTACTTC.

For the CDR3, the DNA is TGTGCCAGCAGTCCCGGACAGGGGAACACTGAAGCTTTCTTT. This translates into CASSPGQGNTEAFF. This chain links TRBV28 with TRBJ1-1, with TRBD1 matching 8 bases. After removal of 5 bases from V and 1 base from J, the junction contained 3 bases not matched to a gene. CDR3 length equals 14 residues. Looked up from germline, CDR1 is MDHEN and CDR2 is SYDVKM.

Details on this clonotype: A junction boundary mismatches the germline segment, possibly from a read error. The V and J genes are TRBV20-1 and TRBJ2-3; 11 nucleotides align to TRBD2. Per germline, CDR1 DFQATT and CDR2 SNEGSKA (reference sequence). CDR3 length: 15 residues. The CDR3 loop reads CSARLLAGVTNTQYF. The CDR3 DNA reads TGCAGTGCTAGGCTACTAGCGGGAGTCACAAATACGCAGTATTTT.

By share of the sample, this clonotype is large. DNA for the CDR3: TGCAGTCCCCGGACAGGCCTGAGGGAGACCCAGTACTTC. Translation gives CSPRTGLRETQYF. This chain uses TRBV20-1 with TRBJ2-5; 7 bases fit TRBD1. The CDR3 is 13 amino acids. Germline-derived CDR1 and CDR2 are DFQATT and SNEGSKA (reference sequence). V lost 8 bases to trimming and J lost 5 bases; unmatched junction nucleotides: 11.

For this clonotype: The conserved phenylalanine or tryptophan is not found at the CDR3 terminus, so this likely reflects a read error. The V call is TRBV27, the J call TRBJ2-5, with a tentative D call TRBD1 (6 bases). The CDR3 has 13 amino acids. The V gene lost 6 bases and the J gene lost 2 bases, with 10 bases spanning the gap. The germline CDR1 and CDR2 sequences are MNHEY and SMNVEV (reference sequence). The CDR3 DNA follows: TGTGCCAGCAGAATACAGGGACAAGAGACCCAGTACTTA. Its translation: CASRIQGQETQYL.

This clonotype was recorded a few times. This chain uses TRBV7-9 with TRBJ2-5; 9 nucleotides agree with TRBD2. This CDR3 contains 16 residues. Trimming removed 2 bases from V and 6 bases from J; junction bases left unmatched: 10. Germline-derived CDR1 and CDR2 are SEHNR and FQNEAQ (reference sequence). CDR3 residues: CASSLWAGGPSKTQYF. The CDR3 DNA reads as TGTGCCAGCAGCTTATGGGCGGGAGGGCCTTCAAAGACCCAGTACTTC. Supplemented by reference TRBV7-9 and TRBJ2-5, the full variable domain reads DTGVSQNPRHKITKRGQNVTFRCDPISEHNRLYWYRQTLGQGPEFLTYFQNEAQLEKSRLLSDRFSAERPKGSFSTLEIQRTEQGDSAMYLCASSLWAGGPSKTQYFGPGTRLLVL.

This clonotype was picked up a small number of times. This chain uses TRBV20-1 with TRBJ2-7; TRBD1 or TRBD2 may be the D gene (5 bases each). Germline V gene lookup returns CDR1 DFQATT and CDR2 SNEGSKA (reference sequence). The CDR3 extends over 15 amino acids. V was cut by 3 bases and J by 5 bases, with 20 bases left in between. The CDR3 DNA follows: TGCAGTGCTAGGGGGGAACCGGCTCCCAGGGACGAGCAGTACTTC. Translating it yields CSARGEPAPRDEQYF.

This clonotype was detected a few times. The V call is TRBV7-9, the J call TRBJ2-5; D gene unclear. Trimming stripped 4 bases from V and 4 bases from J, with 4 bases between. CDR1 is SEHNR and CDR2 is FQNEAQ in the germline V gene (reference sequence). This CDR3 comprises 11 residues. The CDR3 spells CASSSVETQYF. CDR3 in DNA: TGTGCCAGCAGCTCGGTAGAGACCCAGTACTTC. Drawing the rest from reference TRBV7-9 and TRBJ2-5, the complete variable domain is DTGVSQNPRHKITKRGQNVTFRCDPISEHNRLYWYRQTLGQGPEFLTYFQNEAQLEKSRLLSDRFSAERPKGSFSTLEIQRTEQGDSAMYLCASSSVETQYFGPGTRLLVL.

A word on this clonotype: The conserved phenylalanine or tryptophan is not found at the CDR3 terminus, so this likely reflects a read error. The V and J genes are TRBV28 and TRBJ1-2, with 8 bases identical to TRBD1. From germline, CDR1 is MDHEN and CDR2 SYDVKM. After removal of 7 bases from V and 4 bases from J, the junction contained 5 bases not matched to a gene. The CDR3 loop spans 13 amino acids. CDR3 sequence: CASTITGGYGYTS. The CDR3 bases are TGTGCCAGCACCATAACAGGGGGCTATGGCTACACCTCC.

The chain has TRBV6-5 and TRBJ2-5, with 10 bases aligning to TRBD2. The germline gives CDR1 MNHEY, CDR2 SVGAGI. This CDR3 is 16 amino acids long. V lost 0 bases and J lost 7; bases outside the gene matches: 8. CDR3 region: CASSYSWTSGKGTQYF. CDR3 sequence (DNA): TGTGCCAGCAGTTACTCTTGGACTAGCGGAAAGGGGACCCAGTACTTC.